This TCR beta chain was recorded in a study of shared clonotypes between healthy human individuals. About the research overall: For every donor, three CD4 naive, three CD4 memory, two CD8 naive and one CD8 memory plates were used.

The germline CDR1 and CDR2 sequences are SGHTA and FQGTGA. There are 13 residues in the CDR3. V was shortened by 4 bases and J by 0 bases, with 5 bases between the two germline ends. For this clone: The target antigen is unknown.

Study observations and caveats: Only blood samples were collected, and tissue repertoires likely differ. Since donors were few, the genetic and exposure-history diversity represented was limited. It was the non-shared clonotypes that had lower generation probabilities than clonotypes shared by all four donors.

The naive CD8 fraction comprised CD45RO-negative cells positively selected for CCR7 and excluded terminally differentiated effector memory CD45RA+ cells. Sequencing used immunoSEQ multiplex PCR; TCRdb keeps in-frame clones, though not all of them. This sample yields 2 million or so clones, of which just under 95% are seen a single time; roughly 1% belongs to the top ten. The sequenced material came from naive CD8+ T cells sorted from blood. The chain uses TRBV7-3 and TRBJ2-3; D ambiguous. The source of this sequence is a young man in good health. The CDR3 DNA sequence: TGTGCCAGCAGCTCCTCAAGCACAGATACGCAGTATTTT. As protein: CASSSSSTDTQYF. Full variable domain (outside the CDR3, taken from reference TRBV7-3 and TRBJ2-3): GAGVSQTPSNKVTEKGKYVELRCDPISGHTALYWYRQSLGQGPEFLIYFQGTGAADDSGLPNDRFFAVRPEGSVSTLKIQRTERGDSAVYLCASSSSSTDTQYFGPGTRLTVL.